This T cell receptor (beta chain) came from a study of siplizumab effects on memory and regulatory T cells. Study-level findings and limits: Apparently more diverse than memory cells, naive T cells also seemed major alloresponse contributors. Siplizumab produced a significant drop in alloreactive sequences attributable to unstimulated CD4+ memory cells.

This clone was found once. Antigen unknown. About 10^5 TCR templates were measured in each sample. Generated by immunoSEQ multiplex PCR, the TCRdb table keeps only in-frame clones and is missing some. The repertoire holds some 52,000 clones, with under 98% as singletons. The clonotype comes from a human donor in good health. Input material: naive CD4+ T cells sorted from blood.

The CDR3 region is CASSLVGTLNEKLFF. CDR3 bases: TGCGCCAGCAGCTTGGTAGGAACCCTTAATGAAAAACTGTTTTTT. The rearrangement links TRBV5-1 to TRBJ1-4, with D hard to call. With 0 bases removed from V and 4 bases from J, the gap between germline ends came to 10 bases. The CDR3 extends over 15 amino acids. Germline-derived CDR1 and CDR2 are SGHRS and YFSETQ.